The sequence of this T cell receptor beta chain was determined in a study of monozygotic twins with inflammatory bowel disease. Findings and caveats of the study: Compared with healthy co-twins, IBD patients showed reduced TCRbeta repertoire diversity by inverse Simpson.

Per donor, less than 3 ml of blood was collected and frozen. Per the germline V gene, CDR1 is LGHDT and CDR2 is YNNKEL (reference sequence). This CDR3 is 14 amino acids long. Regarding this clonotype: Its antigen is currently unknown.

Each TCR library consumed around 3,600 ng of total RNA. The UMIs carried a 6-nucleotide sample barcode, and they were added by template switching. TCRdb derives one entry per CDR3 protein from the 5' RACE reads, leaving out DNA. Its clone listing holds roughly 160,000 distinct CDR3 sequences. Material: blood. The source of this sequence is a human donor with ulcerative colitis or Crohn's disease, or a healthy co-twin of an affected twin (not recorded which). This chain links TRBV3-1 with TRBJ2-7; absent DNA, TCRdb's TRBD2 call cannot be checked. The CDR3 protein is CASGLAGAYYEQYF.